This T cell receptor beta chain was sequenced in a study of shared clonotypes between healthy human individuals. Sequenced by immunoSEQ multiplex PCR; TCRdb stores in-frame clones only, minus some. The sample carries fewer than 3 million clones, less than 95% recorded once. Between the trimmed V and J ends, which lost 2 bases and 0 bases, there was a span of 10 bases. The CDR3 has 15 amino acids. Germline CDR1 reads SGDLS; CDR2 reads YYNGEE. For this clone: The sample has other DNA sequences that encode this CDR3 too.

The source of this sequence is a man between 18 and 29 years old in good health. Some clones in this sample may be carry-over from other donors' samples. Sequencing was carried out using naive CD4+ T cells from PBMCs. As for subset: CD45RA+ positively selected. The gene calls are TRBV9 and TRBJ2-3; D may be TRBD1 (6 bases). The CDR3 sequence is CASSVVGTSTDTQYF. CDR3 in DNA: TGTGCCAGCAGCGTTGTCGGGACAAGCACAGATACGCAGTATTTT. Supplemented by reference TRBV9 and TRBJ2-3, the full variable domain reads DSGVTQTPKHLITATGQRVTLRCSPRSGDLSVYWYQQSLDQGLQFLIQYYNGEERAKGNILERFSAQQFPDLHSELNLSSLELGDSALYFCASSVVGTSTDTQYFGPGTRLTVL.